The clone carrying this T cell receptor (beta chain) was detected only a few times. Its antigen remains unknown. This sample was taken from a study of blood T cells in healthy people across ages. Germline V gene sequence: CDR1 SEHNR, CDR2 FQNEAQ (reference sequence). The CDR3 extends over 18 amino acids. V shed 5 bases and J 4 bases; nucleotides not matched to a gene: 16. Whole-study results and caveats: Per million T cells, TCR beta diversity dropped roughly linearly as age increased.

Primers used in a second PCR of about 7 to 12 cycles were a sample-barcoded 5' primer and a J-beta primer mix. TCRdb analysed the 5' RACE reads with MiXCR anew, one entry per CDR3 protein. The data show a few hundred thousand distinct CDR3 sequences, with 27% seen just once and less than 20% held by the top ten. Sequenced material: blood. The gene calls are TRBV7-9 and TRBJ1-4; 7 nucleotides align to TRBD1. The clonotype comes from a woman in her seventies in good health. CDR3 DNA sequence: TGTGCCAGCAGCCCTCGGGTGATAGGGGGCGAGCTTAATGAAAAACTGTTTTTT. Its translation: CASSPRVIGGELNEKLFF.